The rows below give T cell receptor beta chains drawn from one sample of a study of early stage breast cancer tumors. TCRdb keeps only in-frame clones here, not all; method: immunoSEQ multiplex PCR. This sample carries 35,000 to 45,000 clones, 74% of them seen once, and the ten largest clones take roughly 7%. The sample was blood. These receptors originate from a person aged 55 to 75 with breast cancer. CDR3s leave out the opening cysteine and the closing phenylalanine or tryptophan.

V: TRBV5-6; J: TRBJ1-3; CDR3: ASSFWGRGDTIY
V: TRBV11-2; J: TRBJ2-7; CDR3: ASSPYYSQDSFYEQY
V: TRBV7-9; J: TRBJ1-6; CDR3: ASSSDRGTYNSPLH
V: TRBV5-1; J: TRBJ1-1; CDR3: ASSGSGTGGTEAF
V: TRBV5-1; J: TRBJ1-4; CDR3: ASSLDLLGGKLF
V: TRBV28; J: TRBJ2-6; CDR3: ATHRQAASGANVLT
V: TRBV27; J: TRBJ1-1; CDR3: ASTLRGGYTEAF
V: TRBV19; J: TRBJ2-3; CDR3: ASSIQGGIGTDTQY
V: TRBV27; J: TRBJ2-7; CDR3: ASSSLTSGRYNEQY
V: TRBV27; J: TRBJ2-7; CDR3: ASSLSGLPYEQY